Presented here are 9 T cell receptor beta chains from one specimen sequenced in a study of CXCR3-negative and CXCR3-positive naive CD8 T cells. Findings and caveats of the study: Hydrophobicity of TRB CDR3s was greater in CXCR3-positive naive cells than in CXCR3-negative naive cells.

Their antigens are not known. The method, 5' RACE with UMI labels, was used to prepare the TRB cDNA libraries. TCRdb derives one entry per CDR3 protein from the 5' RACE reads, leaving out DNA. This sample contains around 140,000 distinct CDR3 sequences. The sequencing input was naive CXCR3+ CD8+ T cells from blood. Subset denoted: CD45RO-CCR7+CD27+CD95- naive CD8+ T cells expressing CXCR3 (TNR3+). These receptors came from a human donor in good health. Some clones in this sample may be carry-over from other donors' samples.

The V call is TRBV5-1, the J call TRBJ1-5. This CDR3 is 15 amino acids long. CDR1 is SGHRS, CDR2 YFSETQ, per germline. The CDR3 is CASSLAGVTNQPQHF.

V gene TRBV5-5 combines with J gene TRBJ1-5; with no DNA, the TCRdb D assignment of TRBD1 cannot be verified. CDR3 length: 16 residues. CDR1 is SGHKS, CDR2 YYEKEE, per germline (reference sequence). CDR3 sequence: CASSWRDSGADQPQHF. The full variable domain, rest sourced from reference TRBV5-5 and TRBJ1-5, is DAGVTQSPTHLIKTRGQQVTLRCSPISGHKSVSWYQQVLGQGPQFIFQYYEKEERGRGNFPDRFSARQFPNYSSELNVNALLLGDSALYLCASSWRDSGADQPQHFGDGTRLSIL.

The V and J genes are TRBV10-1 and TRBJ2-1; TCRdb outputs TRBD2, but without DNA this stays unchecked. Germline CDR1 reads WNHNN; CDR2 reads SYGVQD (reference sequence). This CDR3 contains 17 residues. CDR3 in amino acids: CASSDIGLAGGLNEQFF.

The chain couples TRBV20-1 to TRBJ2-7; the TRBD2 assignment by TCRdb is unverifiable without DNA. The germline V gene encodes CDR1 DFQATT and CDR2 SNEGSKA (reference sequence). This CDR3 is built from 15 residues. The chain's CDR3 is CSARDELALSYEQYF.

The chain combines TRBV6-5 with TRBJ2-1; TCRdb's D gene call, TRBD1, goes unchecked for lack of DNA. Germline V lookup: CDR1 MNHEY, CDR2 SVGAGI. The CDR3 has 16 residues. The CDR3: CASSSSGQGPYNEQFF.

The V gene is TRBV11-2, the J gene TRBJ2-1. The CDR3 has 12 residues. Germline V gene data show CDR1 as SGHAT and CDR2 as FQNNGV. The CDR3: CASSLDLDEQFF. Complete variable domain (other parts from reference TRBV11-2 and TRBJ2-1): EAGVAQSPRYKIIEKRQSVAFWCNPISGHATLYWYQQILGQGPKLLIQFQNNGVVDDSQLPKDRFSAERLKGVDSTLKIQPAKLEDSAVYLCASSLDLDEQFFGPGTRLTVL.

The chain joins TRBV13 to TRBJ2-7; TCRdb proposes TRBD1, but this gene call is untestable without DNA. CDR1 is PRHDT and CDR2 is FYEKMQ in the germline V gene (reference sequence). The length of the CDR3 is 11 residues. Here the CDR3 reads CASSLQGKQYF.

The chain combines TRBV25-1 with TRBJ2-7. The germline CDR1 and CDR2 sequences are MGHDK and SYGVNS. This CDR3 spans 14 amino acids. The chain's CDR3 is CASSESGSSYEQYF.

The chain joins TRBV29-1 to TRBJ2-1; TCRdb's D call, TRBD1, is unchecked because there is no DNA. Germline lookup yields CDR1 SQVTM and CDR2 ANQGSEA. This CDR3 has 14 residues. The CDR3 spells CSVEQPGDYNEQFF.